Listed below are T cell receptor beta chains from one sample, sequenced in a study of T cells after yellow fever vaccination. TCRdb used MiXCR to reprocess the 5' RACE reads, holding one entry per CDR3 protein. The sample yields some 320,000 distinct CDR3 sequences, roughly 9.4% seen once. The material was PBMCs, obtained on the day of the first yellow fever vaccination. These receptors were collected from a man between 18 and 29 years old who received the YFV17D yellow fever vaccine. Both conserved end residues are part of each CDR3. D genes are given only for firm matches. Some rows mark clone size as missing; the rest say once, few, many or name a class of expanded clone.

TRBJ2-4 | few | - | TRBV4-2 | CASSPPGVIQYF | TGTGCCAGCAGCCCCCCAGGTGTCATTCAGTACTTC
TRBJ2-1 | many | - | TRBV5-4 | CASSLQGPYNEQFF | TGTGCCAGCAGCTTGCAGGGCCCCTACAATGAGCAGTTCTTC
TRBJ1-5 | few | TRBD1 | TRBV5-1 | CASSPDRVEQPQHF | TGCGCCAGCAGCCCCGACAGGGTTGAACAGCCCCAGCATTTT
TRBJ2-7 | many | TRBD1 | TRBV6-5 | CASSRQGFGRQYF | TGTGCCAGCTCCAGACAGGGGTTCGGAAGGCAGTACTTC
TRBJ2-3 | few | TRBD1 | TRBV24-1 | CATSEGQGSYTDTQYF | TGTGCCACCAGTGAGGGACAGGGGTCTTACACAGATACGCAGTATTTT
TRBJ1-6 | - | - | TRBV11-2 | CASSLVSGWVYGNYNSPLHF | TGTGCCAGCAGCTTAGTCTCCGGCTGGGTTTACGGGAACTATAATTCACCCCTCCACTTT
TRBJ2-3 | few | - | TRBV29-1 | CSVRPVDTQYF | TGCAGCGTACGCCCCGTGGATACGCAGTATTTT
TRBJ2-5 | many | TRBD2 | TRBV7-6 | CASIRGRAGANQETQYF | TGTGCCAGCATAAGGGGAAGAGCGGGGGCGAACCAAGAGACCCAGTACTTC
TRBJ2-5 | many | - | TRBV10-3 | CAINKGHEETQYF | TGTGCCATCAATAAGGGACATGAAGAGACCCAGTACTTC
TRBJ2-1 | few | - | TRBV20-1 | CSASRRGGYNEQFF | TGCAGTGCTAGTAGACGGGGTGGCTACAATGAGCAGTTCTTC
TRBJ2-7 | - | TRBD2 | TRBV29-1 | CSVVVAGAYEQYF | TGCAGCGTTGTAGTCGCGGGGGCCTACGAGCAGTACTTC
TRBJ2-1 | many | - | TRBV27 | CASGNRDWSSYNEQFF | TGTGCCAGCGGGAACCGGGACTGGAGCTCCTACAATGAGCAGTTCTTC
TRBJ2-5 | many | TRBD1 | TRBV4-1 | CASSHFGTDKETQYF | TGCGCCAGCAGCCACTTTGGGACAGACAAAGAGACCCAGTACTTC
TRBJ2-1 | many | - | TRBV5-1 | CASSLPGGHNEQFF | TGCGCCAGCAGCTTGCCGGGGGGCCACAATGAGCAGTTCTTC
TRBJ2-7 | many | - | TRBV21-1 | CASSIGTGKRYYEQYF | TGTGCCAGCAGCATTGGGACAGGGAAGAGGTACTACGAGCAGTACTTC
TRBJ2-6 | - | - | TRBV28 | CASSLNWVSGANVLTF | TGTGCCAGCAGTTTAAACTGGGTCTCTGGGGCCAACGTCCTGACTTTC
TRBJ2-1 | many | TRBD2 | TRBV29-1 | CSVDGTSGGSSYNEQFF | TGCAGCGTTGATGGGACTAGCGGGGGGAGCTCCTACAATGAGCAGTTCTTC
TRBJ2-5 | - | - | TRBV29-1 | CSAGDTSTQYF | TGCAGCGCTGGGGACACCTCGACCCAGTACTTC
TRBJ2-7 | - | - | TRBV19 | CASAPGRTYEQYF | TGTGCCAGTGCCCCGGGCAGGACCTACGAGCAGTACTTC
TRBJ2-2 | few | TRBD2 | TRBV11-1 | CASSLASVLAGGPVEATGELFF | TGTGCCAGCAGCTTAGCCTCGGTACTAGCGGGGGGGCCCGTCGAGGCTACCGGGGAGCTGTTTTTT
TRBJ2-5 | - | - | TRBV12-3/TRBV12-4 | CASNTGIQETQYF | TGTGCCAGCAACACAGGTATCCAAGAGACCCAGTACTTC
TRBJ2-4 | - | - | TRBV5-4 | CASSFGPGENIQYF | -
TRBJ2-3 | few | TRBD2 | TRBV28 | CASSLGAGGRVDTQYF | TGTGCCAGCAGTTTAGGCGCGGGGGGGCGGGTAGATACGCAGTATTTT
TRBJ2-1 | - | - | TRBV5-1 | CASSLGVYNEQFF | TGCGCCAGCAGCTTGGGCGTTTACAATGAGCAGTTCTTC
TRBJ1-2 | few | - | TRBV12-5 | CASGGNTSYGYTF | TGTGCTAGTGGGGGTAACACTAGCTATGGCTACACCTTC
TRBJ1-2 | few | TRBD1 | TRBV2 | CASSAAPTGSGYTF | TGTGCCAGCAGTGCCGCTCCGACAGGGAGCGGCTACACCTTC
TRBJ2-5 | few | - | TRBV20-1 | CSARTPTRVETQYF | TGCAGTGCTAGAACCCCTACCCGGGTCGAGACCCAGTACTTC
TRBJ1-2 | few | TRBD1 | TRBV29-1 | CSGGQGSIGYTF | TGCAGCGGGGGACAGGGCTCCATTGGCTACACCTTC
TRBJ2-5 | few | - | TRBV28 | CASSFPPTETQYF | TGTGCCAGCAGTTTCCCTCCGACGGAGACCCAGTACTTC
TRBJ2-4 | few | - | TRBV7-2 | CASSLNAENIQYF | TGTGCCAGCAGCTTAAATGCGGAAAACATTCAGTACTTC
TRBJ2-3 | few | TRBD1 | TRBV4-1 | CASSRTGSSTDTQYF | TGCGCCAGCAGCCGGACAGGGTCTAGCACAGATACGCAGTATTTT
TRBJ2-1 | many | - | TRBV5-1 | CASSLLGGSYNEQFF | TGCGCCAGCAGCTTGTTAGGGGGCTCCTACAATGAGCAGTTCTTC
TRBJ1-1 | - | - | TRBV12-3/TRBV12-4 | CASSLQSNTEAFF | TGTGCCAGCAGTTTACAAAGTAACACTGAAGCTTTCTTT
TRBJ2-2 | - | - | TRBV12-3/TRBV12-4 | CASSLDWERRELFF | TGTGCCAGCAGTTTAGACTGGGAGAGAAGGGAGCTGTTTTTT
TRBJ2-6 | many | TRBD1 | TRBV4-2 | CASSQEDRVSGANVLTF | TGTGCCAGCAGCCAGGAGGACAGGGTTTCTGGGGCCAACGTCCTGACTTTC
TRBJ1-1 | - | - | TRBV4-1 | CASSQDRGRQQAFF | TGCGCCAGCAGCCAAGATCGAGGAAGACAGCAAGCTTTCTTT
TRBJ1-1 | few | - | TRBV5-1 | CATSPRGGRVNTEAFF | TGCGCCACCTCCCCCCGGGGGGGACGGGTGAACACTGAAGCTTTCTTT
TRBJ2-1 | many | - | TRBV7-2 | CASSLGRSNEQFF | TGTGCCAGCAGCTTAGGCCGTTCCAATGAGCAGTTCTTC
TRBJ2-5 | - | - | TRBV9 | CASSPRGRGQETQYF | TGTGCCAGCAGCCCTAGGGGCCGGGGCCAAGAGACCCAGTACTTC
TRBJ1-2 | few | - | TRBV7-2 | CASSSSVGISHYGYTF | TGTGCCAGCAGCTCCTCGGTGGGCATCAGCCATTATGGCTACACCTTC
TRBJ2-7 | - | - | TRBV18 | CASSLDLGEQYF | TGTGCCAGCTCACTAGACTTGGGCGAGCAGTACTTC
TRBJ1-1 | - | - | TRBV7-9 | CASEDGNTEAFF | TGTGCCAGCGAGGACGGGAACACTGAAGCTTTCTTT
TRBJ2-3 | - | TRBD1 | TRBV18 | CASSPPRQGPTDTQYF | TGTGCCAGCTCACCACCGAGACAGGGACCCACAGATACGCAGTATTTT
TRBJ2-4 | few | - | TRBV4-1 | CASSQPSGYGAKNIQYF | TGCGCCAGCAGCCAACCTAGTGGGTATGGCGCCAAAAACATTCAGTACTTC
TRBJ2-7 | few | - | TRBV7-9 | CASSLVNLGHHEQYF | TGTGCCAGCAGCTTAGTCAACCTCGGGCACCACGAGCAGTACTTC
TRBJ1-2 | few | TRBD1 | TRBV27 | CASSLSLRTGGSGYTF | TGTGCCAGCAGTTTATCCCTACGGACAGGGGGTAGTGGCTACACCTTC
TRBJ2-7 | - | TRBD2 | TRBV11-2 | CASSLTHGGNEQYF | TGTGCCAGCAGCTTAACCCACGGGGGGAACGAGCAGTACTTC
TRBJ1-1 | - | - | TRBV27 | CASSLGSQTEAFF | TGTGCCAGCAGTTTAGGCAGTCAAACTGAAGCTTTCTTT
TRBJ2-1 | few | - | TRBV18 | CASSPTPESSYNEQFF | TGTGCCAGCTCCCCGACTCCCGAAAGCTCCTACAATGAGCAGTTCTTC
TRBJ2-5 | - | - | TRBV7-2 | CASSPRRGLGETQYF | TGTGCCAGCAGCCCCCGGCGGGGCCTCGGAGAGACCCAGTACTTC
TRBJ1-2 | - | - | TRBV27 | CASSTPDSYGYTF | TGTGCCAGCAGTACGCCTGATAGCTATGGCTACACCTTC
TRBJ2-5 | few | TRBD2 | TRBV20-1 | CSARVAGVLETQYF | TGCAGTGCTAGAGTAGCGGGGGTTTTGGAGACCCAGTACTTC
TRBJ2-2 | - | TRBD1 | TRBV5-1 | CASSSGQGANTGELFF | TGCGCCAGCAGCTCAGGACAGGGGGCGAACACCGGGGAGCTGTTTTTT